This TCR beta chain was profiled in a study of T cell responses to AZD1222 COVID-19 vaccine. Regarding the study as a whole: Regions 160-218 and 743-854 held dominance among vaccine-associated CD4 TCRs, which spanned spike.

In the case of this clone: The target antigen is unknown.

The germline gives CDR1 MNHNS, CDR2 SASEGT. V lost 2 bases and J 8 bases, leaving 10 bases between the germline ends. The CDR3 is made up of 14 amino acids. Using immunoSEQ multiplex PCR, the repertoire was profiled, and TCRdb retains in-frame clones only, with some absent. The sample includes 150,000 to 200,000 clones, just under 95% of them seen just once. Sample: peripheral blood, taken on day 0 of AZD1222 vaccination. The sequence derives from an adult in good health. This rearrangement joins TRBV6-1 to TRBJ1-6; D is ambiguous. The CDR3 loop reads CASSEWTTDSPLHF. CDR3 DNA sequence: TGTGCCAGCAGTGAATGGACTACAGATTCACCCCTCCACTTT.